These 7 T cell receptor beta chains came from one sample sequenced in a study of post-analysis software for immune sequencing data. Study-level findings and limits: Compared with controls, patients had more of 4 or 5 TRBV segments, including TRBV5-6, TRBV5-1 and TRBV20-1.

Tagging with unique molecular identifiers was a feature of the TCR beta cDNA libraries. Each CDR3 protein gets one entry after TCRdb re-called the PCR reads with MiXCR. The sample holds over 300,000 distinct CDR3 sequences, around a third seen once. Their antigens are not known. The source material was blood. Receptor source: a girl aged 5-17 years with multiple sclerosis.

This clonotype was found once. V is TRBV12-3 or TRBV12-4 and J is TRBJ1-2; no clear D gene. CDR3 length: 15 residues. V dropped 3 bases and J dropped 1 base, with 12 bases sitting between them. The CDR3 DNA reads as TGTGCCAGCAGTTTGATTGGGCAGAGTAACTATGGCTACACCTTC. Translating it yields CASSLIGQSNYGYTF.

The chain recombines TRBV7-2 with TRBJ2-6; tentative D call: TRBD1 (6 bases). The V end lost 5 bases, the J end lost 0 bases, and 17 bases lay between the germline ends. The V gene's germline CDR1 is SGHTA and CDR2 FQGNSA. The CDR3 length is 18 residues. The CDR3 nucleotides read TGTGCCAGCAGCGGGCAGGGGAGTAGGAGCTCTGGGGCCAACGTCCTGACTTTC. It is translated as CASSGQGSRSSGANVLTF.

In this sample, this clonotype turned up a few times. The chain links TRBV6-6 to TRBJ2-3, with D unresolved. The CDR3 is made up of 16 amino acids. The germline V and J ends were trimmed by 0 bases and 0 bases, with 10 bases remaining between them. Per the germline V gene, CDR1 is MNHNY and CDR2 is SVGAGI (reference sequence). CDR3 coding DNA: TGTGCCAGCAGTTACTCGACCTGGTACAGCACAGATACGCAGTATTTT. This encodes CASSYSTWYSTDTQYF.

This clonotype has a handful of counts. The rearrangement joins TRBV11-2 to TRBJ2-5; D possibly corresponds to TRBD2 (6 bases). In germline, CDR1 is SGHAT, CDR2 FQNNGV. The V end was cut by 2 bases, the J end by 11 bases, with 24 bases between. This CDR3 comprises 16 residues. Written as DNA, the CDR3 is TGTGCCAGCAGCTTATCCCAAAGTCCGGAGACTAGGGAGCAGTACTTC. Amino acids: CASSLSQSPETREQYF.

The chain has TRBV4-1 and TRBJ2-7; 8 bases are a match to TRBD1. The V and J ends lost 4 bases and 4 bases, in that order; junction bases with no gene match: 12. This CDR3 is 16 amino acids long. Per germline, CDR1 MGHRA and CDR2 YSYEKL. Here the CDR3 DNA reads TGCGCCAGCAGCCCGATCCTCAGGGGGCGCAGATACGAGCAGTACTTC. It yields the protein CASSPILRGRRYEQYF.

This chain joins TRBV5-4 and TRBJ1-4, with D perhaps matching TRBD1 (5 bases). CDR1 and CDR2 from the germline V gene are SGHNT and YYREEE (reference sequence). There are 13 residues in the CDR3. V lost 4 bases and J lost 7, with 11 bases in between. CDR3 protein: CASSNLGGEKLFF. Here the CDR3 DNA reads TGTGCCAGCAGCAACTTGGGGGGTGAAAAACTGTTTTTT.

This clonotype has more than one count but fewer than ten. The gene calls are TRBV9 and TRBJ2-5; possibly TRBD2 for D (6 bases). This CDR3 region has 14 residues. The ends were cut back, 3 bases at V and 0 bases at J, with 9 bases in the middle. Germline values: CDR1 SGDLS, CDR2 YYNGEE. The CDR3 sequence is CASSGRDYQETQYF. The CDR3 DNA is TGTGCCAGCAGCGGACGGGACTACCAAGAGACCCAGTACTTC.